One and the same sample provided the 9 T cell receptor beta chains below, sequenced in a study of blood T cell repertoires in COVID-19. Assay used: immunoSEQ multiplex PCR; TCRdb lists only in-frame clones, some missing. The sample lists 200,000 to 250,000 clones, over 75% occurring once. Sample: PBMCs or T cells enriched from blood (not recorded which). The receptors here all came from a man younger than 40 in a cohort exposed to, infected with or recovered from COVID-19 (not recorded which).

Concerning this clone: The junction departs from the called germline gene at one end, perhaps through a read error. This sequence joins TRBV7-9 and TRBJ1-4; D unresolved. The CDR3 extends over 15 amino acids. The V gene's germline CDR1 is SEHNR and CDR2 FQNEAQ (reference sequence). CDR3 bases: TGTGCCAGCAGCTCGGTCAAAGTCACTAACGAAAAACTGTTTTTT. Amino acid sequence: CASSSVKVTNEKLFF.

This chain uses TRBV28 with TRBJ2-1, with 9 bases lining up with TRBD2. Germline lookup yields CDR1 MDHEN and CDR2 SYDVKM. The junction had 10 bases not matched to a gene; V was cut back by 7 bases and J by 6 bases. This CDR3 has 15 amino acids. The CDR3: CASNVAGVDRNEQFF. Here the CDR3 DNA reads TGTGCCAGCAACGTAGCGGGAGTGGATCGCAATGAGCAGTTCTTC.

The chain recombines TRBV18 with TRBJ2-5; TRBD1 matches at 8 bases. V was pared by 3 bases and J by 5 bases, with 11 bases of the junction left unmatched. Germline assignment: CDR1 KGHSH and CDR2 LQKENI. CDR3 length: 16 amino acids. As DNA, the CDR3 is TGTGCCAGCTCACCTCCGAGGACAGGGAGGATTGAGACCCAGTACTTC. Amino acid sequence: CASSPPRTGRIETQYF.

The V call is TRBV15, the J call TRBJ1-3; D ambiguous. The CDR3 extends over 14 amino acids. The germline V and J ends were trimmed by 0 bases and 1 base, with 4 bases remaining between them. Germline V lookup: CDR1 LNHNV, CDR2 YYDKDF (reference sequence). In DNA, the CDR3 is TGTGCCACCAGCAGAGATCTGTCTGGAAACACCATATATTTT. Translating gives CATSRDLSGNTIYF.

The chain has TRBV28 and TRBJ2-7; TRBD1 matches at 7 bases. Trimming removed 10 bases from V and 12 bases from J; junction bases left unmatched: 21. The germline CDR1 and CDR2 sequences are MDHEN and SYDVKM. The CDR3 covers 14 residues. The DNA for the CDR3 is TGTGCCACGAGGACGGGGACAGCGAACCTTATCCTGTACTTC. As protein: CATRTGTANLILYF.

This clone was seen a few times. The V and J genes are TRBV28 and TRBJ2-1; 9 nucleotides align to TRBD1. The length of the CDR3 is 14 residues. The J segment lost 7 bases and the V segment lost 5 bases, leaving 6 bases of the junction unmatched. Germline V gene lookup returns CDR1 MDHEN and CDR2 SYDVKM. The CDR3 DNA reads TGTGCCAGCAGTCCGCACAGGGGGCAAAATGAGCAGTTCTTC. As protein: CASSPHRGQNEQFF.

This chain uses TRBV18 with TRBJ1-6, with no clear D. Trimming took off 3 bases at V and 0 bases at J, with 3 bases between the two ends. The CDR3 sequence is 14 residues long. CDR1 KGHSH and CDR2 LQKENI come from the germline V gene. The CDR3 region is CASSPSSYNSPLHF. CDR3 nucleotide sequence: TGTGCCAGCTCACCGAGCTCCTATAATTCACCCCTCCACTTT.

The V gene is TRBV7-2, the J gene TRBJ2-5, with TRBD1 as a possible D gene (6 bases). CDR1 is SGHTA and CDR2 is FQGNSA in the germline V gene. V dropped 1 base and J dropped 4 bases, with 13 bases sitting between them. The CDR3 has 15 amino acids. The CDR3 nucleotides read TGTGCCAGCAGCTTAGTTGTCAGGGGTGGAGAGACCCAGTACTTC. Its protein product is CASSLVVRGGETQYF. Based on the CDR3 plus reference TRBV7-2 and TRBJ2-5, the full variable domain is GAGVSQSPSNKVTEKGKDVELRCDPISGHTALYWYRQSLGQGLEFLIYFQGNSAPDKSGLPSDRFSAERTGGSVSTLTIQRTQQEDSAVYLCASSLVVRGGETQYFGPGTRLLVL.

This clone occurred many times. A junction end diverges from the germline sequence, so it may reflect a read error. This sequence joins TRBV6-1 and TRBJ2-7; tentative D call: TRBD2 (6 bases). This CDR3 is 14 amino acids long. Germline assignment: CDR1 MNHNS and CDR2 SASEGT. The CDR3 protein is CASRDSGNSYEQYF. The DNA for the CDR3 is TGTGCCAGCCGTGATAGCGGAAACTCCTACGAGCAGTACTTC.